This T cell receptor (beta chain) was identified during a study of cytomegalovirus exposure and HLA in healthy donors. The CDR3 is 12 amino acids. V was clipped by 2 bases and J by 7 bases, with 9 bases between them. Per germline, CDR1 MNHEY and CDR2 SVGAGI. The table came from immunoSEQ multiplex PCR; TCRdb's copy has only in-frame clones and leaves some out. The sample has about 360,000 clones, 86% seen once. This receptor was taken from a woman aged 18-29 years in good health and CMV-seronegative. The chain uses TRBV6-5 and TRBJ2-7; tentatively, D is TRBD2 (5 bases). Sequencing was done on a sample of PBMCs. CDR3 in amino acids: CASSYPGSEQYF. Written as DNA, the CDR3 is TGTGCCAGCAGTTACCCGGGGTCAGAGCAGTACTTC.